This T cell receptor beta chain was obtained from a study of blood T cell repertoires in COVID-19. The wider study: PBMCs, B-cell-depleted T cells, or T cells were the source of the cDNA or gDNA that made up the material.

Clones were sequenced by immunoSEQ multiplex PCR, and TCRdb holds only the in-frame ones, with some missing. The sample carries around 49,000 clones, 81% recorded once. Trimming at V came to 4 bases and at J to 7 bases, leaving 9 bases not matched to a gene. The germline gives CDR1 MNHEY, CDR2 SVGAGI. There are 16 residues in the CDR3. This sequence joins TRBV6-5 and TRBJ2-2; the match to TRBD2 covers 10 bases. This receptor was obtained from a woman aged 80 or older with COVID-19, enrolled during active disease. Source material: peripheral blood. DNA of the CDR3: TGTGCCAGCAGTTCTAGCGGGAGTAGGGGGAACGGGGAGCTGTTTTTT. It codes for CASSSSGSRGNGELFF.